This TCR beta chain was captured in a study of OX40 agonist ivuxolimab in advanced cancers. Study as a whole: Allowance was made for prior anti-PD-1, anti-PD-L1 or anti-CTLA-4 therapy, and roughly 40% had some. Points from the study as a whole: The authors also found low normalized T-cell clonal expansion in some nonresponders.

Concerning this clone: What it binds is not known.

Germline-derived CDR1 and CDR2 are SGHTA and FQGTGA. The CDR3 is made up of 15 amino acids. J lost 4 bases, V lost 1 base, and 5 bases had no gene match. Some clones are missing from TCRdb's copy, which holds only in-frame ones; the method was immunoSEQ multiplex PCR. The table lists tens of thousands of clones, 90% to 95% of them singletons. The specimen was CD4+ or CD8+ T cells sorted from blood, collected in a trial of the OX40 agonist ivuxolimab. The rearrangement joins TRBV7-3 to TRBJ2-7; the match to TRBD2 covers 9 bases. This sequence was found in an adult with an advanced solid tumor such as melanoma, head and neck, liver or kidney cancer. CDR3 bases: TGTGCCAGCAGCTTAAATAGCGGGAGAGGGTACGAGCAGTACTTC. It encodes CASSLNSGRGYEQYF.